The 31 T cell receptor beta chains below were found in one sample sequenced in a study of shared clonotypes between healthy human individuals. Method: immunoSEQ multiplex PCR; TCRdb's copy keeps in-frame clones and lacks some. The sample carries roughly 2.2 million clones, just under 95% recorded once. The sequencing sample was made of naive CD4+ T cells from PBMCs. Stated subset: CD45RA+ positively selected. All receptors derive from a young man in good health. Some clones in this sample may be carry-over from other donors' samples.

The sample holds one count of this clone. This chain links TRBV15 with TRBJ2-5, with D perhaps TRBD2 (5 bases). CDR1 is LNHNV and CDR2 is YYDKDF in the germline V gene (reference sequence). The V gene lost 1 base and the J gene lost 4 bases, with 10 bases spanning the gap. This CDR3 contains 14 residues. In nucleotides, the CDR3 is TGTGCCACCAGCAGAGGGCGCGGAGGAGAGACCCAGTACTTC. It codes for CATSRGRGGETQYF.

This chain connects TRBV14 to TRBJ2-5, with a weak D call TRBD2 (5 bases). CDR1 is SGHDN, CDR2 FVKESK, per germline. Trimming shortened V by 10 bases and J by 2 bases, and 26 bases separated the two germline ends. The CDR3 runs to 17 residues. The CDR3 reads CATLRTGSLPSQETQYF. CDR3 nucleotides: TGTGCCACCCTGAGAACGGGATCCCTCCCCTCACAAGAGACCCAGTACTTC.

The count of this clone is one. The chain combines TRBV2 with TRBJ1-2, with TRBD1 identical over 8 bases. V shed 5 bases and J 7 bases; nucleotides not matched to a gene: 3. CDR1 and CDR2 from the germline V gene are SNHLY and FYNNEI. The CDR3 is 12 amino acids. CDR3: CASSQGAGGYTF. In nucleotides, the CDR3 is TGTGCCAGCAGTCAGGGGGCAGGTGGCTACACCTTC.

The V gene is TRBV5-1, the J gene TRBJ2-1; 12 bases line up with TRBD2. The CDR3 has 16 residues. The V segment lost 5 bases and the J segment 0 bases; nucleotides outside the gene matches: 3. CDR1 and CDR2 from the germline V gene are SGHRS and YFSETQ. DNA for the CDR3: TGCGCCAGCAGATTGACTAGCGGGAGCTCCTACAATGAGCAGTTCTTC. It yields the protein CASRLTSGSSYNEQFF.

V gene TRBV21-1 combines with J gene TRBJ2-5; the DNA was not used to check the table's D call, TRBD2. TRBV21-1 is a known pseudogene. The CDR3 extends over 16 amino acids. The CDR3 nucleotides are TGTGCCAGCACCGAGGATAAGTTCGGGGTCTGGGAGACCCAGTACTTC. Amino acids: CASTEDKFGVWETQYF.

The chain links TRBV7-2 to TRBJ2-7; D is possibly TRBD1 (5 bases). The germline V gene has CDR1 SGHTA and CDR2 FQGNSA. The CDR3 extends over 15 amino acids. The V gene lost 5 bases and the J gene lost 5 bases, with 19 bases spanning the gap. The CDR3 sequence: CASSPPRAPPNEQYF. DNA of the CDR3: TGTGCCAGCAGCCCCCCCAGGGCTCCCCCCAACGAGCAGTACTTC.

Only one count was recorded for this clone. J is TRBJ2-5 and V is TRBV5-8, with 13 bases identical to TRBD2. Germline assignment: CDR1 SGHTS and CDR2 YDEGEE. Germline trimming cut 4 bases from V and 5 bases from J; bases unmatched to any gene: 8. This CDR3 has 16 amino acids. The CDR3 DNA reads as TGTGCCAGCAGCCATAGACTAGCGGGAGGCGCTGAGACCCAGTACTTC. Its protein product is CASSHRLAGGAETQYF.

The chain links TRBV18 to TRBJ1-1; 9 positions agree with TRBD1. The CDR3 runs 15 residues. Per the germline V gene, CDR1 is KGHSH and CDR2 is LQKENI. J was trimmed by 1 base and V by 4 bases; bases with no gene match: 4. CDR3 in DNA: TGTGCCAGCTCACGAGAGGACAGGGGGAACACTGAAGCTTTCTTT. Its protein is CASSREDRGNTEAFF.

The chain uses TRBV19 and TRBJ2-6; TRBD1 might be the D (7 bases). Germline lookup yields CDR1 LNHDA and CDR2 SQIVND (reference sequence). V dropped 4 bases and J dropped 0 bases, with 16 bases sitting between them. The CDR3 is 18 amino acids. The CDR3 sequence is CASSTRGDLSSGANVLTF. Here the CDR3 DNA reads TGTGCCAGTAGTACCAGGGGGGACCTTAGCTCTGGGGCCAACGTCCTGACTTTC. The entire variable domain, with the rest obtained from reference TRBV19 and TRBJ2-6, is as follows: DGGITQSPKYLFRKEGQNVTLSCEQNLNHDAMYWYRQDPGQGLRLIYYSQIVNDFQKGDIAEGYSVSREKKESFPLTVTSAQKNPTAFYLCASSTRGDLSSGANVLTFGAGSRLTVL.

V and J are TRBV6-6 and TRBJ1-1; maybe TRBD1 (6 bases). The germline V gene has CDR1 MNHNY and CDR2 SVGAGI (reference sequence). Trimming removed 3 bases at V and 1 base at J, with 9 bases between. The CDR3 is 14 residues long. The CDR3 loop is CASSYYRENTEAFF. The CDR3 DNA reads TGTGCCAGCAGTTATTACAGGGAGAACACTGAAGCTTTCTTT.

The V call is TRBV21-1, the J call TRBJ1-2; the table calls TRBD1, which could not be checked here. TRBV21-1 is listed as a pseudogene. CDR3 length: 15 amino acids. CDR3 sequence: CASTQRRSTNYGYTF. The CDR3 region has the DNA TGTGCCAGCACCCAACGCAGGTCTACTAACTATGGCTACACCTTC.

The chain recombines TRBV10-3 with TRBJ2-1; D possibly corresponds to TRBD2 (5 bases). This CDR3 has 14 amino acids. CDR1 is ENHRY, CDR2 SYGVKD, per germline. Trimming removed 3 bases at V and 0 bases at J, with 6 bases between. CDR3 nucleotide sequence: TGTGCCATCAGTGACGGAGGCTCCTACAATGAGCAGTTCTTC. Protein product: CAISDGGSYNEQFF.

This clone was recorded only once. Other DNA sequences of this sample code for an identical CDR3. This chain joins TRBV18 and TRBJ1-2; D gene unclear. Germline V gives CDR1 KGHSH, CDR2 LQKENI. The CDR3 is made up of 14 amino acids. Trimming cost V 3 bases and J 3 bases, with 11 bases left between them. Written as DNA, the CDR3 is TGTGCCAGCTCACCCGGTGGTGCTGACTATGGCTACACCTTC. Translation: CASSPGGADYGYTF.

The J gene is TRBJ2-5, the V gene TRBV5-4; D might be TRBD1 or TRBD2, each matching 5 bases. V gave up 4 bases and J gave up 1 base, with 14 bases separating them. The germline CDR1 and CDR2 sequences are SGHNT and YYREEE (reference sequence). The CDR3 loop spans 15 amino acids. The CDR3 region is CASSHRDDGQETQYF. Here the CDR3 DNA reads TGTGCCAGCAGCCACCGGGACGATGGCCAAGAGACCCAGTACTTC.

The chain uses TRBV2 and TRBJ2-7, with TRBD1 matching 9 bases. CDR1 SNHLY and CDR2 FYNNEI come from the germline V gene. V was pared by 11 bases and J by 6 bases, with 8 bases of the junction left unmatched. The CDR3 sequence is 12 residues long. CDR3 protein: CALRDRDTEQYF. The DNA for the CDR3 is TGTGCCCTTAGGGACAGGGACACCGAGCAGTACTTC. Complete variable domain (other parts from reference TRBV2 and TRBJ2-7): EPEVTQTPSHQVTQMGQEVILRCVPISNHLYFYWYRQILGQKVEFLVSFYNNEISEKSEIFDDQFSVERPDGSNFTLKIRSTKLEDSAMYFCALRDRDTEQYFGPGTRLTVT.

The V call is TRBV7-9, the J call TRBJ1-1; 9 bases are shared with TRBD1. This CDR3 region has 16 residues. The trim removed 4 bases at V and 6 bases at J, leaving 12 bases unmatched. Germline V CDR1 and CDR2: SEHNR, FQNEAQ (reference sequence). DNA of the CDR3: TGTGCCAGCAGCTCGGACAGGGGATCGGTAGTGCCTGAAGCTTTCTTT. It specifies CASSSDRGSVVPEAFF.

With respect to this clone: Other DNA sequences from this sample encode an identical CDR3 as well. V usage is TRBV5-4 and J usage is TRBJ1-1; D might be TRBD1 (6 bases). Trimming shortened V by 4 bases and J by 3 bases, and 13 bases separated the two germline ends. The CDR3 loop spans 14 amino acids. Per germline, CDR1 SGHNT and CDR2 YYREEE (reference sequence). CDR3 residues: CASSLGAGDTEAFF. CDR3 bases: TGTGCCAGCAGCCTGGGGGCGGGGGACACTGAAGCTTTCTTT.

Only one count was recorded for this clone. V gene TRBV5-1 combines with J gene TRBJ2-7, with D maybe TRBD2 (5 bases). Trimming removed 0 bases at V and 3 bases at J, with 13 bases between. Germline V gene data show CDR1 as SGHRS and CDR2 as YFSETQ. There are 15 residues in the CDR3. This CDR3 reads CASSLDPGSFYEQYF. Here the CDR3 DNA reads TGCGCCAGCAGCTTGGATCCGGGGAGTTTCTACGAGCAGTACTTC.

The J gene is TRBJ2-2, the V gene TRBV18; 7 positions agree with TRBD2. Germline assignment: CDR1 KGHSH and CDR2 LQKENI. The CDR3 has 17 amino acids. J was trimmed by 0 bases and V by 3 bases; bases with no gene match: 7. CDR3 sequence (DNA): TGTGCCAGCTCACCTTACCTAGCGGACGCGAACACCGGGGAGCTGTTTTTT. It yields the protein CASSPYLADANTGELFF.

The chain has TRBV5-4 and TRBJ2-7; 8 bases line up with TRBD2. The junction had 4 bases not matched to a gene; V was cut back by 2 bases and J by 0 bases. Germline V gene lookup returns CDR1 SGHNT and CDR2 YYREEE (reference sequence). The CDR3 totals 15 residues. The CDR3 sequence is CASSLGGRSSYEQYF. The DNA of the CDR3 is TGTGCCAGCAGCTTAGGCGGGAGGTCCTCCTACGAGCAGTACTTC.

The chain uses TRBV5-1 and TRBJ1-3; no clear D gene. This CDR3 region has 15 residues. Per germline, CDR1 SGHRS and CDR2 YFSETQ. V lost 2 bases and J 0 bases, leaving 9 bases between the germline ends. CDR3 loop: CASSLTANSGNTIYF. CDR3 coding DNA: TGCGCCAGCAGCTTAACGGCCAACTCTGGAAACACCATATATTTT.

This chain connects TRBV28 to TRBJ1-2; possible D gene TRBD1, 5 bases. Trimming shortened V by 2 bases and J by 4 bases, and 14 bases separated the two germline ends. Per the germline V gene, CDR1 is MDHEN and CDR2 is SYDVKM. The CDR3 runs 15 residues. This chain's CDR3 is CASSLREGMVYGYTF. DNA for the CDR3: TGTGCCAGCAGTTTAAGAGAGGGGATGGTCTATGGCTACACCTTC.

The J gene is TRBJ2-3, the V gene TRBV10-3, with TRBD2 matching over 7 bases. This CDR3 spans 13 amino acids. Per the germline V gene, CDR1 is ENHRY and CDR2 is SYGVKD. After removal of 2 bases from V and 4 bases from J, the junction contained 0 bases not matched to a gene. CDR3 protein: CAISEGGADTQYF. The CDR3, as DNA: TGTGCCATCAGTGAGGGGGGGGCAGATACGCAGTATTTT.

This chain joins TRBV10-3 and TRBJ1-2, with 8 bases matching TRBD1. This CDR3 spans 16 amino acids. Trimming at V came to 0 bases and at J to 4 bases, leaving 7 bases not matched to a gene. Germline loops: CDR1 ENHRY, CDR2 SYGVKD. The CDR3 nucleotides are TGTGCCATCAGTGAGTCGATGGGCAGGGGGCCCTATGGCTACACCTTC. This encodes CAISESMGRGPYGYTF.

The J gene is TRBJ1-4, the V gene TRBV20-1; D not certain. V lost 3 bases, J lost 8 bases, and 4 bases lay in between. The germline CDR1 and CDR2 sequences are DFQATT and SNEGSKA (reference sequence). CDR3 size: 10 residues. The CDR3 DNA reads as TGCAGTGCTAGCTCAGAAAAACTGTTTTTT. This codes for CSASSEKLFF.

The V call is TRBV6-6, the J call TRBJ2-7; possible D gene TRBD1, 7 bases. Germline CDR1 MNHNY, CDR2 SVGAGI (reference sequence). The CDR3 covers 15 residues. Trimming removed 5 bases at V and 2 bases at J, with 16 bases between. In nucleotides, the CDR3 is TGTGCCAGCAGTCGCGCGGGGACAGACACCTACGAGCAGTACTTC. This encodes CASSRAGTDTYEQYF.

V usage is TRBV18 and J usage is TRBJ2-7; D not resolved. V lost 0 bases to trimming and J lost 6 bases, with 9 bases between them. In germline, CDR1 is KGHSH, CDR2 LQKENI. The CDR3 is 13 residues long. The CDR3: CASSPPSGVEQYF. CDR3 DNA: TGTGCCAGCTCACCACCATCTGGGGTCGAGCAGTACTTC.

Points on this clone: The sample holds other DNA sequences that translate to the same CDR3. CDR3 sequence: CASSLVRGNEQFF. The CDR3 nucleotides are TGTGCCAGCAGCTTAGTCAGAGGGAATGAGCAGTTCTTC. The genes are TRBV11-3 and TRBJ2-1; perhaps TRBD2 as D (5 bases). This CDR3 contains 13 residues. The V end lost 1 base, the J end lost 7 bases, and 8 bases lay between the germline ends. Germline lookup yields CDR1 SGHNT and CDR2 YENEEA.

The V call is TRBV19, the J call TRBJ2-5; D is ambiguous. Trimming pared 5 bases from V and 1 base from J, leaving 11 bases between. Germline CDR1 and CDR2: LNHDA and SQIVND (reference sequence). CDR3 length equals 14 residues. CDR3 sequence reads: CASSGAGVQETQYF. In DNA form, the CDR3 reads TGTGCCAGTAGTGGAGCAGGCGTCCAAGAGACCCAGTACTTC.

This clone was observed once. The V gene is TRBV19, the J gene TRBJ2-6; 8 nucleotides line up with TRBD1. Germline trimming cut 3 bases from V and 2 bases from J; bases unmatched to any gene: 15. The germline CDR1 and CDR2 sequences are LNHDA and SQIVND (reference sequence). The CDR3 has 20 residues. This CDR3 reads CASSIQDRAYVITGANVLTF. As DNA, the CDR3 is TGTGCCAGTAGTATTCAGGACAGGGCATATGTTATCACTGGGGCCAACGTCCTGACTTTC.

About this clone itself: This specimen includes other DNA sequences encoding the same CDR3. V gene TRBV7-8 combines with J gene TRBJ2-7; no definite D call. V shed 1 base and J shed 0 bases, with 7 bases lying between them. The CDR3 runs to 14 residues. From germline, CDR1 is SGHVS and CDR2 FQNEAQ. This CDR3 reads CASSLVSASYEQYF. Here the CDR3 DNA reads TGTGCCAGCAGCTTAGTCTCGGCCTCCTACGAGCAGTACTTC.